This entry features one T cell receptor beta chain sequence. Sequenced by immunoSEQ multiplex PCR; TCRdb stores in-frame clones only, minus some. The sample has some 160,000 clones; 70% to 90% are singletons. The data were obtained in a study of cytomegalovirus exposure and HLA in healthy donors. Germline CDR1 reads MNHEY; CDR2 reads SMNVEV (reference sequence). The CDR3 has 13 amino acids. With V trimmed by 5 bases and J by 3 bases, 4 bases remained unmatched. The receptor was derived from a man between 18 and 35 years old in good health and CMV-seronegative. The genes are TRBV27 and TRBJ2-7; 7 bases agree with TRBD1. The sample was PBMCs. The CDR3, as DNA: TGTGCCAGCAGTCAGCGGACAGGCTACGAGCAGTACTTC. Translation gives CASSQRTGYEQYF.